The 22 T cell receptor beta chains given below trace back to one sample, sequenced in a study of blood T cell repertoires in COVID-19. Using immunoSEQ multiplex PCR, the repertoire was profiled, and TCRdb retains in-frame clones only, with some absent. The sample has around 25,000 clones, 87% seen once. What was sequenced was peripheral blood. Source of these receptors: a human donor with active COVID-19. The donor label of this sample is uncertain.

The V gene is TRBV14, the J gene TRBJ2-7, with a possible D match to TRBD1 (5 bases). CDR1 SGHDN and CDR2 FVKESK come from the germline V gene. The V and J ends lost 3 bases and 4 bases respectively, with 10 bases between them. The CDR3 spans 13 residues. The CDR3 bases are TGTGCCAGCAGCCACTGGCAGGGTTACGAGCAGTACTTC. Its translation: CASSHWQGYEQYF.

This clone came up once. J is TRBJ2-1 and V is TRBV11-3; 8 nucleotides align to TRBD1. The CDR3 spans 15 residues. The trim removed 8 bases at V and 8 bases at J, leaving 14 bases unmatched. In germline, CDR1 is SGHNT, CDR2 YENEEA. CDR3 region: CASGDQGAFSYEQFF. For the CDR3, the DNA is TGTGCCAGCGGAGACCAGGGGGCGTTTAGTTATGAGCAGTTCTTC.

The CDR3 sequence: CASSPGTDYEQYF. The CDR3, as DNA: TGTGCCAGCAGCCCCGGGACAGACTACGAGCAGTACTTC. V gene TRBV6-2 or TRBV6-3 combines with J gene TRBJ2-7, with 7 bases fitting TRBD1. The CDR3 totals 13 residues. Germline trimming cut 6 bases from V and 3 bases from J; bases unmatched to any gene: 5. Germline-derived CDR1 and CDR2 are MNHEY and SVGEGT.

This clone was observed a handful of times. The gene calls are TRBV5-6 and TRBJ2-5; D might be TRBD2 (6 bases). This CDR3 has 13 residues. The V end was cut by 0 bases, the J end by 5 bases, with 8 bases between. CDR1 is SGHDT and CDR2 is YYEEEE in the germline V gene. The CDR3 here is CASSLASGETQYF. The CDR3 DNA sequence: TGTGCCAGCAGCTTGGCGAGCGGGGAGACCCAGTACTTC.

This sequence joins TRBV27 and TRBJ2-5; 9 bases match TRBD1. V shed 9 bases and J 5 bases; nucleotides not matched to a gene: 4. The CDR3 is 12 amino acids. The germline V gene encodes CDR1 MNHEY and CDR2 SMNVEV (reference sequence). This chain's CDR3 is CASQTGGETQYF. The CDR3 DNA reads as TGTGCCAGTCAGACAGGGGGGGAGACCCAGTACTTC.

V and J are TRBV25-1 and TRBJ2-1; TRBD2 agrees at 9 bases. The V segment lost 3 bases and the J segment 4 bases; nucleotides outside the gene matches: 7. The germline V gene encodes CDR1 MGHDK and CDR2 SYGVNS. CDR3 length: 16 amino acids. In nucleotides, the CDR3 is TGTGCCAGCAGTGACTTAAGCGGGGGGCTTTACAATGAGCAGTTCTTC. Protein product: CASSDLSGGLYNEQFF.

The chain carries TRBV7-9 and TRBJ2-7; possibly TRBD2 for D (5 bases). CDR3 size: 13 residues. Looked up from germline, CDR1 is SEHNR and CDR2 is FQNEAQ (reference sequence). Trimming removed 3 bases at V and 3 bases at J, with 9 bases between. CDR3 protein: CASSFGENYEQYF. CDR3 nucleotide sequence: TGTGCCAGCAGCTTCGGGGAGAACTACGAGCAGTACTTC.

The V call is TRBV20-1, the J call TRBJ2-1; a possible D gene is TRBD2 (6 bases). Germline CDR1 reads DFQATT; CDR2 reads SNEGSKA (reference sequence). The ends were cut back, 3 bases at V and 2 bases at J, with 14 bases in the middle. The CDR3 loop spans 15 amino acids. This chain's CDR3 is CSASEAGETYNEQFF. In DNA form, the CDR3 reads TGCAGTGCTAGTGAAGCGGGTGAAACCTACAATGAGCAGTTCTTC.

The J gene is TRBJ1-1, the V gene TRBV5-4; D remains unclear. Germline CDR1 SGHNT, CDR2 YYREEE (reference sequence). The CDR3 runs to 13 residues. V was trimmed by 4 bases and J by 0 bases, leaving 7 bases between them. The CDR3 DNA is TGTGCCAGCAGCGGAACAGTGAACACTGAAGCTTTCTTT. This gives the protein CASSGTVNTEAFF.

The chain joins TRBV3-1 (or the pseudogene TRBV3-2) to TRBJ2-1; 12 bases map to TRBD2. Germline loops: CDR1 LGHDT, CDR2 YNNKEL (reference sequence). The V gene end was trimmed by 1 base and the J gene end by 10 bases; junction bases not matched to a gene: 5. The CDR3 is 15 amino acids. The CDR3 DNA is TGTGCCAGCAGCCAAGTCCTACTAGCGGGGGGCGAGCAGTTCTTC. Amino acids: CASSQVLLAGGEQFF.

This chain uses TRBV15 with TRBJ2-3; tentative D call: TRBD1 (7 bases). Germline CDR1 LNHNV, CDR2 YYDKDF (reference sequence). V lost 3 bases to trimming and J lost 2 bases, with 18 bases between them. The CDR3 is 17 amino acids. The CDR3 DNA sequence: TGTGCCACCAGCAGGCAACCGACAGGGCGGGACACAGATACGCAGTATTTT. Its protein product is CATSRQPTGRDTDTQYF.

The J gene is TRBJ2-3, the V gene TRBV27; D unclear. V shed 8 bases and J shed 2 bases, with 11 bases lying between them. CDR1 is MNHEY and CDR2 is SMNVEV in the germline V gene (reference sequence). The CDR3 contains 13 residues. Written as DNA, the CDR3 is TGTGCCAGCCAAGGAGCAAACACAGATACGCAGTATTTT. This gives the protein CASQGANTDTQYF.

The rearrangement links TRBV29-1 to TRBJ2-1; D unclear. The germline V and J ends were trimmed by 0 bases and 9 bases, with 9 bases remaining between them. CDR3 length: 12 residues. CDR1 SQVTM and CDR2 ANQGSEA come from the germline V gene. CDR3 nucleotides: TGCAGCGTTGAAGATCTTCCGGGTGAGCAGTTCTTC. It is translated as CSVEDLPGEQFF.

The rearrangement joins TRBV11-3 to TRBJ2-5, with a weak D call TRBD1 (5 bases). The CDR3 contains 15 residues. Deletions cut 0 bases from V and 4 bases from J, with 12 bases between. Germline values: CDR1 SGHNT, CDR2 YENEEA. The CDR3 coding sequence is TGTGCCAGCAGCTTAGAAGACAGTCGGATAGAGACCCAGTACTTC. It encodes CASSLEDSRIETQYF. Filled out from reference TRBV11-3 and TRBJ2-5, the complete variable domain reads EAGVVQSPRYKIIEKKQPVAFWCNPISGHNTLYWYLQNLGQGPELLIRYENEEAVDDSQLPKDRFSAERLKGVDSTLKIQPAELGDSAVYLCASSLEDSRIETQYFGPGTRLLVL.

The chain employs TRBV28 and TRBJ2-7; 9 nucleotides agree with TRBD1. V shed 8 bases, J shed 3 bases, and the junction held 8 bases outside the gene matches. Looked up from germline, CDR1 is MDHEN and CDR2 is SYDVKM. The CDR3 spans 14 residues. The CDR3 spells CASDPTGGGYEQYF. CDR3 coding DNA: TGTGCCAGCGACCCGACAGGGGGGGGCTACGAGCAGTACTTC.

This clone was counted a few times. The J gene is TRBJ2-7, the V gene TRBV4-1, with D perhaps matching TRBD2 (7 bases). Per the germline V gene, CDR1 is MGHRA and CDR2 is YSYEKL. This CDR3 contains 16 residues. Trimming left V 1 base short and J 4 bases short, with 17 bases between. CDR3 sequence: CASSQAGPGGTYEQYF. The CDR3 nucleotides are TGCGCCAGCAGCCAAGCAGGGCCGGGGGGCACTTACGAGCAGTACTTC.

The V gene is TRBV15, the J gene TRBJ1-2, with D possibly TRBD1 on 6 matching bases. V lost 0 bases to trimming and J lost 8 bases, with 13 bases between them. Germline CDR1 and CDR2: LNHNV and YYDKDF (reference sequence). This CDR3 is built from 14 residues. CDR3 coding DNA: TGTGCCACCAGCAGAGACAGGGGTATAGGGGGCTACACCTTC. Protein: CATSRDRGIGGYTF. Variable domain in full (rest from reference TRBV15 and TRBJ1-2): DAMVIQNPRYQVTQFGKPVTLSCSQTLNHNVMYWYQQKSSQAPKLLFHYYDKDFNNEADTPDNFQSRRPNTSFCFLDIRSPGLGDTAMYLCATSRDRGIGGYTFGSGTRLTVV.

V and J are TRBV3-1 (or the pseudogene TRBV3-2) and TRBJ1-1, with D unclear. V lost 0 bases and J lost 4, with 9 bases in between. Looked up from germline, CDR1 is LGHDT and CDR2 is YNNKEL (reference sequence). The CDR3 consists of 14 residues. This CDR3 is CASSQEWAGTEAFF. CDR3 in DNA: TGTGCCAGCAGCCAAGAATGGGCAGGCACTGAAGCTTTCTTT.

CDR3 residues: CAWSVMTGSNQPQHF. The CDR3 region has the DNA TGTGCCTGGAGTGTCATGACAGGGAGCAATCAGCCCCAGCATTTT. The V gene is TRBV30, the J gene TRBJ1-5; 7 nucleotides agree with TRBD1. The length of the CDR3 is 15 residues. The ends lost 0 bases at V and 1 base at J; junction bases unmatched: 3. The germline CDR1 and CDR2 sequences are GTSNPN and SVGIG (reference sequence). The complete variable domain, with remaining parts taken from reference TRBV30 and TRBJ1-5, reads SQTIHQWPATLVQPVGSPLSLECTVEGTSNPNLYWYRQAAGRGLQLLFYSVGIGQISSEVPQNLSASRPQDRQFILSSKKLLLSDSGFYLCAWSVMTGSNQPQHFGDGTRLSIL.

V usage is TRBV18 and J usage is TRBJ2-7; no reliable D call. CDR1 is KGHSH, CDR2 LQKENI, per germline. V lost 3 bases and J 4 bases, leaving 7 bases between the germline ends. The CDR3 runs to 12 residues. The chain's CDR3 is CASSPRIYEQYF. CDR3 DNA: TGTGCCAGCTCACCGCGGATATACGAGCAGTACTTC.

The gene calls are TRBV28 and TRBJ1-2; 8 bases fit TRBD1. V gave up 4 bases and J gave up 7 bases; unmatched junction bases: 5. The CDR3 totals 13 residues. The germline CDR1 and CDR2 sequences are MDHEN and SYDVKM. CDR3 nucleotide sequence: TGTGCCAGCAGTTCAACAGGGGGTAGTGGCTACACCTTC. Amino acids: CASSSTGGSGYTF.

This clone was picked up a small number of times. The chain recombines TRBV5-4 with TRBJ1-2, with TRBD1 identical over 10 bases. V lost 4 bases and J lost 3; bases outside the gene matches: 6. Germline CDR1 and CDR2: SGHNT and YYREEE (reference sequence). CDR3 length: 15 amino acids. CDR3 sequence reads: CASSQPTGGDYGYTF. The DNA for the CDR3 is TGTGCCAGCAGCCAGCCGACAGGGGGCGACTATGGCTACACCTTC.